This TCR beta chain was sequenced for a study of post-analysis software for immune sequencing data. At the level of the study: Some patients lacked subtype; others had relapsing-remitting, secondary progressive or progressive-relapsing disease. General study points: Controls significantly exceeded multiple sclerosis patients in normalized Chao1 diversity. Comparison of patients with controls showed five TRBV segments more frequent in patients, TRBV5-6, TRBV5-1 and TRBV20-1 among them.

The length of the CDR3 is 14 residues. Germline V lookup: CDR1 MNHEY, CDR2 SVGAGI. After removal of 4 bases from V and 2 bases from J, the junction contained 3 bases not matched to a gene. There are a few counts of this clonotype. The antigen remains unidentified. Carried by the TCR beta cDNA libraries were unique molecular identifiers. T cells numbering about 0.9 to 10 million yielded cDNA molecules that totaled around 500,000. TCRdb processed the PCR reads anew with MiXCR; each CDR3 protein has one entry. The profile shows some 890,000 distinct CDR3 sequences, roughly 50% of them singletons. What was sequenced was blood. The sequence was obtained from a girl between 5 and 17 years old with multiple sclerosis. The chain is built from TRBV6-5 and TRBJ2-7, with 9 bases that match TRBD1. CDR3 sequence reads: CASSWDRAAYEQYF. The CDR3 DNA reads TGTGCCAGCAGTTGGGACAGGGCCGCCTACGAGCAGTACTTC.